This T cell receptor (beta chain) originates from a study of T-cell memory formation after mild COVID-19. 5'RACE with constant-segment primers built TCRalpha and TCRbeta cDNA libraries with UMIs. TCRdb independently ran MiXCR on the 5' RACE reads; one entry per CDR3 protein. This table holds under 150,000 distinct CDR3 sequences, about a sixth found once. This clonotype was seen only a few times. Its antigen remains unidentified. Study outcomes and limitations: Memory from before infection featured some responding clones, which suggests cross-reactive memory joined. Clones contracting over day 15 to 85 were CD4/CD8 balanced, with later expanders leaning CD4+.

This CDR3 has 16 amino acids. Germline V lookup: CDR1 MGHRA, CDR2 YSYEKL. V was shortened by 3 bases and J by 7 bases, with 19 bases between the two germline ends. This TCR was sampled from an adult woman who had mild COVID-19 (a few samples of this study predate the infection). Cell type and time point are not known. Source material: PBMCs or a T cell subset sorted from them (not recorded which). The chain has TRBV4-1 and TRBJ1-3; TRBD1 might be the D (6 bases). In DNA form, the CDR3 reads TGCGCCAGCAGCCACCCCGGGGGGGGCCCCGGTAACACCATATATTTT. Amino acids: CASSHPGGGPGNTIYF.